Below are 20 T cell receptor beta chains sequenced from a single sample in a study of shared clonotypes between healthy human individuals. The assay was immunoSEQ multiplex PCR, and TCRdb's table has in-frame clones only and misses some. There are millions of clones in the sample; 85% to 95% occur only once, and over 0.12% lies in the top ten. Material for sequencing was naive CD4+ T cells sorted from blood. Subset: CD45RA+ positively selected. The receptors stem from a man younger than 35 in good health.

CDR3 DNA sequence: TGTGCCAGCAGCCTAACGGGAGGTTATTCACCCCTCCACTTT. The encoded protein is CASSLTGGYSPLHF. This chain uses TRBV7-9 with TRBJ1-6, with no clear D. The germline V gene has CDR1 SEHNR and CDR2 FQNEAQ (reference sequence). This CDR3 comprises 14 residues. Trimming left V 5 bases short and J 8 bases short, with 13 bases between.

V is TRBV7-9 and J is TRBJ2-1, with D hard to call. Germline assignment: CDR1 SEHNR and CDR2 FQNEAQ (reference sequence). The CDR3 is made up of 13 amino acids. The V end lost 0 bases, the J end lost 10 bases, and 10 bases lay between the germline ends. Written as DNA, the CDR3 is TGTGCCAGCAGCTTAGCCGGTGGTCTAGAGCAGTTCTTC. Residues: CASSLAGGLEQFF.

This clone appeared a single time. The CDR3 region is CASSYLGRQGNQPQHF. Here the CDR3 DNA reads TGTGCCAGCAGTTACTTGGGGCGACAGGGCAATCAGCCCCAGCATTTT. The genes are TRBV2 and TRBJ1-5; perhaps TRBD1 as D (6 bases). CDR1 SNHLY and CDR2 FYNNEI come from the germline V gene. The germline V and J ends were trimmed by 5 bases and 2 bases, with 16 bases remaining between them. The CDR3 extends over 16 amino acids.

The chain has TRBV7-9 and TRBJ1-2; 8 bases align to TRBD1. The CDR3 runs to 12 residues. After removal of 6 bases from V and 8 bases from J, the junction contained 5 bases not matched to a gene. The V gene's germline CDR1 is SEHNR and CDR2 FQNEAQ (reference sequence). The CDR3 loop reads CASRQGAWGYTF. CDR3 in DNA: TGTGCCAGCAGGCAGGGGGCGTGGGGCTACACCTTC.

V and J are TRBV6-1 and TRBJ2-1; D is possibly TRBD2 (5 bases). The V gene lost 6 bases and the J gene lost 4 bases, with 16 bases spanning the gap. The CDR3 has 15 residues. CDR1 is MNHNS, CDR2 SASEGT, per germline. The CDR3 coding sequence is TGTGCCAGCAGAGGCCACGGGGTAAGGTACAATGAGCAGTTCTTC. Its translation: CASRGHGVRYNEQFF.

The chain employs TRBV11-2 and TRBJ2-7; 9 bases fit TRBD1. V gave up 5 bases and J gave up 0 bases; unmatched junction bases: 8. CDR3 length equals 16 residues. CDR1 and CDR2 (germline): SGHAT, FQNNGV. CDR3 residues: CASSPRDRVGSYEQYF. The CDR3 coding sequence is TGTGCCAGCAGCCCGCGGGACAGGGTGGGCTCCTACGAGCAGTACTTC.

The rearrangement uses TRBV19 and TRBJ1-3; possible D gene TRBD1, 5 bases. CDR3 length: 14 amino acids. Germline V lookup: CDR1 LNHDA, CDR2 SQIVND (reference sequence). V lost 4 bases and J 7 bases, leaving 14 bases between the germline ends. Here the CDR3 DNA reads TGTGCCAGTAGTACAGGGACCCCGGGTAACACCATATATTTT. Translated: CASSTGTPGNTIYF.

The chain combines TRBV27 with TRBJ2-7; D may be TRBD2 (5 bases). The germline V gene encodes CDR1 MNHEY and CDR2 SMNVEV (reference sequence). V lost 3 bases and J 9 bases, leaving 12 bases between the germline ends. The CDR3 is made up of 12 amino acids. The CDR3 sequence is CASSLEAARQYF. CDR3 DNA sequence: TGTGCCAGCAGTTTGGAGGCGGCACGGCAGTACTTC.

The chain uses TRBV9 and TRBJ2-3, with 8 nucleotides matching TRBD2. The trim removed 4 bases at V and 6 bases at J, leaving 16 bases unmatched. The germline gives CDR1 SGDLS, CDR2 YYNGEE. CDR3 length equals 17 residues. The CDR3 sequence is CASSKPGLAGLLDTQYF. The DNA for the CDR3 is TGTGCCAGCAGCAAGCCAGGACTAGCAGGTTTGTTGGATACGCAGTATTTT.

V is TRBV5-1 and J is TRBJ2-7; D could derive from TRBD1 or TRBD2 (5 bases each). CDR1 SGHRS and CDR2 YFSETQ come from the germline V gene. CDR3 length: 15 residues. The germline V and J ends were trimmed by 3 bases and 2 bases, with 15 bases remaining between them. The CDR3 DNA sequence: TGCGCCAGCAGCTATGCCGGGACGGCTGCCTACGAGCAGTACTTC. Protein product: CASSYAGTAAYEQYF.

The chain couples TRBV5-6 to TRBJ1-1, with D unresolved. The CDR3 runs 14 residues. Germline values: CDR1 SGHDT, CDR2 YYEEEE. Trimming took 0 bases from V and 9 from J, leaving 15 bases between them. CDR3 DNA: TGTGCCAGCAGCTTGGAGTGGGATAGGTCCCAAGCTTTCTTT. Translated, it gives CASSLEWDRSQAFF. The full variable domain, with the rest looked up from reference TRBV5-6 and TRBJ1-1, is DAGVTQSPTHLIKTRGQQVTLRCSPKSGHDTVSWYQQALGQGPQFIFQYYEEEERQRGNFPDRFSGHQFPNYSSELNVNALLLGDSALYLCASSLEWDRSQAFFGQGTRLTVV.

The V and J genes are TRBV7-3 and TRBJ1-6; D is perhaps TRBD1 (5 bases). The CDR3 loop spans 13 amino acids. The germline V and J ends were trimmed by 0 bases and 9 bases, with 6 bases remaining between them. Germline V CDR1 and CDR2: SGHTA, FQGTGA. The CDR3 region is CASSLTTVSPLHF. The CDR3 nucleotides are TGTGCCAGCAGCTTAACGACAGTTTCACCCCTCCACTTT.

The chain employs TRBV10-1 and TRBJ1-2; unclear D gene. The CDR3 is made up of 12 amino acids. Deletions cut 6 bases from V and 2 bases from J, with 7 bases between. CDR1 and CDR2 (germline): WNHNN, SYGVQD (reference sequence). In DNA, the CDR3 is TGCGCCAGCAGAGGGAGCAACTATGGCTACACCTTC. As protein: CASRGSNYGYTF.

V usage is TRBV6-1 and J usage is TRBJ1-2; 7 bases match TRBD1. Losses at the gene ends were 7 bases for V and 8 bases for J; bases not matched to a gene: 10. This CDR3 spans 13 amino acids. Germline CDR1 MNHNS, CDR2 SASEGT. The CDR3 DNA follows: TGTGCCAGCAACAAACAGGGGCCCGGGGGCTACACCTTC. It is translated as CASNKQGPGGYTF.

Notes on this clone: Other DNA sequences within the sample encode an identical CDR3. The chain combines TRBV18 with TRBJ1-2; D is unresolved. The CDR3 is 13 residues long. V was trimmed by 2 bases and J by 2 bases, leaving 6 bases between them. In germline, CDR1 is KGHSH, CDR2 LQKENI. The CDR3 loop reads CASSPDRNYGYTF. The CDR3, as DNA: TGTGCCAGCTCACCAGACCGAAACTATGGCTACACCTTC. Complete variable domain (other parts from reference TRBV18 and TRBJ1-2): NAGVMQNPRHLVRRRGQEARLRCSPMKGHSHVYWYRQLPEEGLKFMVYLQKENIIDESGMPKERFSAEFPKEGPSILRIQQVVRGDSAAYFCASSPDRNYGYTFGSGTRLTVV.

J is TRBJ1-2 and V is TRBV5-1, with D perhaps TRBD1 (5 bases). Trimming removed 4 bases at V and 6 bases at J, with 13 bases between. Germline loops: CDR1 SGHRS, CDR2 YFSETQ. The CDR3 consists of 13 residues. The CDR3 loop is CASSKQEVDGYTF. The CDR3 DNA follows: TGCGCCAGCAGCAAACAGGAGGTGGATGGCTACACCTTC. The entire variable domain, with the rest obtained from reference TRBV5-1 and TRBJ1-2, is as follows: KAGVTQTPRYLIKTRGQQVTLSCSPISGHRSVSWYQQTPGQGLQFLFEYFSETQRNKGNFPGRFSGRQFSNSRSEMNVSTLELGDSALYLCASSKQEVDGYTFGSGTRLTVV.

The rearrangement joins TRBV2 to TRBJ2-1, with D perhaps assigned TRBD1 or TRBD2 (5 bases each). Deletions cut 6 bases from V and 7 bases from J, with 25 bases between. Germline-derived CDR1 and CDR2 are SNHLY and FYNNEI. CDR3 length: 17 amino acids. The CDR3 region is CASRKGRWEINQNEQFF. Here the CDR3 DNA reads TGTGCCAGCAGAAAGGGACGGTGGGAGATTAACCAAAATGAGCAGTTCTTC.

The chain employs TRBV5-1 and TRBJ2-3; D is possibly TRBD1 (6 bases). The V and J ends lost 3 bases and 6 bases respectively, with 14 bases between them. Germline CDR1 reads SGHRS; CDR2 reads YFSETQ. The CDR3 spans 14 residues. The CDR3 nucleotides are TGCGCCAGCAGCTACCCACAGGGTGGGGATACGCAGTATTTT. It encodes CASSYPQGGDTQYF.

This clone appeared once. The chain couples TRBV30 to TRBJ2-1; the D gene is possibly TRBD2 (5 bases). This CDR3 region has 15 residues. With 0 bases removed from V and 3 bases from J, the gap between germline ends came to 12 bases. Germline V CDR1 and CDR2: GTSNPN, SVGIG (reference sequence). CDR3 DNA: TGTGCCTGGAGTGTACGGGAACAGCTCTACAATGAGCAGTTCTTC. Its translation is CAWSVREQLYNEQFF.

This clone was recorded once. This chain joins TRBV19 and TRBJ2-1; 8 nucleotides match TRBD2. The length of the CDR3 is 14 residues. Trimming removed 8 bases from V and 6 bases from J; junction bases left unmatched: 9. The germline V gene encodes CDR1 LNHDA and CDR2 SQIVND (reference sequence). This chain's CDR3 is CASVAGPGFNEQFF. CDR3 sequence (DNA): TGTGCCAGTGTAGCGGGGCCCGGGTTCAATGAGCAGTTCTTC.